The following is a T cell receptor (beta chain) sequence with its context. Its antigen remains unidentified. Within one base of it there is no much larger clone, and no base qualities were kept. The germline V gene gives CDR1 as SQVTM and CDR2 as ANQGSEA. Taken from cysteine to phenylalanine, the CDR3 has 13 residues. The read is trimmed to its CDR3 DNA, 39 bases read in frame from base 1. V lost 4 bases and J lost 4 bases; the stretch between them is 13 bases long. The data stem from a study of shared T cell receptors in the human thymus listed by TCRdb under 2021. Regarding the study in general: The study examined how self-reactive, shared T-cell receptor alpha chains are generated in the human thymus.

The library relied on the immunoSEQ multiplex PCR assay. The immuneACCESS repertoire file appears here via TCRdb, limited to in-frame rearrangements. These files lack a portion of the clones; in checked studies, under half of the deficit traces to unresolved V genes, and the cause of the others is not known. This sample is represented by approximately 730,000 clones; 80% to 90% of them were singletons. In total, the top ten clones hold 0.0095% to 0.013% of the sample. The same specimen was also included in a second study, on human thymus T cells. The second study, in turn, reports: The donors were immunologically healthy infants in Finland who had open corrective cardiac surgery for congenital heart defects. Thymus tissue was collected as surgical resects that were removed during corrective cardiac surgery. Biased V and J gene segment usage appeared to be present in both thymic and peripheral blood repertoires. The related research found that thymic TCR repertoires overlapped highly between unrelated individuals. The study used under 10 infant thymus samples plus four related peripheral blood samples to characterize TCR alpha and beta repertoires. The infant donors were about 7 to 250 days old, and the cohort included roughly six males and two females. Thymocytes were released mechanically from tissue and stored at -70 °C as pellets of roughly 8.5-32 million cells. A QIAsymphony instrument was used to extract genomic DNA from frozen cell pellets. TCRB and TCRAD loci were amplified from a standardized quantity of quality-controlled genomic DNA using the immunoSEQ multiplex PCR assay. The V(D)J region was spanned by amplicons of a length sufficient to cover the CDR3 and to identify V and J genes. Through the commercial immunoSEQ service, the amplicons were sequenced on an Illumina platform. Corrections for primer bias and sequencing errors followed previously described methods, while TCRAD and TCRB definitions were based on the IMGT database. immunoSEQ Analyzer 3.0 and VDJTools were used for repertoire analysis, which covered basic statistics, V/J segment usage, diversity estimates, rarefaction and pairwise overlap. Chao1, ChaoE, Efron-Thisted, Shannon and inverse Simpson indices were used to estimate diversity, which was also estimated on datasets down-sampled to the smallest sample. Repertoire overlap was determined by strict matching of CDR3 nucleotide sequence, V gene and J gene, and Jaccard-based multidimensional scaling clustering was applied. On average, roughly 740,000 unique TCRB clonotypes were obtained from thymus samples, compared with approximately 84,000 from blood samples.

The sequencing sample was made of thymocytes. The sequence was obtained from a girl less than two years old with a congenital heart defect. Donor details come from another sample of the same person, matched by shared clones. The chain is made from TRBV29-1 and TRBJ1-2; TRBD1 could be the D gene, as 6 bases match. The CDR3 is CSVGQADPYGYTF. The base sequence is TGCAGCGTTGGACAGGCGGATCCCTATGGCTACACCTTC. Joined to the reference TRBV29-1 and TRBJ1-2 proteins, this CDR3 gives the full variable domain: SAVISQKPSRDICQRGTSLTIQCQVDSQVTMMFWYRQQPGQSLTLIATANQGSEATYESGFVIDKFPISRPNLTFSTLTVSNMSPEDSSIYLCSVGQADPYGYTFGSGTRLTVV.